This T cell receptor (beta chain) was obtained from a study of blood T cell repertoires in COVID-19. In the study overall: Samples representing acute and convalescent COVID-19 were sourced from the United States, Italy and Spain.

There are 14 residues in the CDR3. V was cut by 0 bases and J by 5 bases, with 11 bases left in between. Germline CDR1 reads MGHRA; CDR2 reads YSYEKL. Donors in Cohort 3 who had recovered were those with two negative PCRs, healthcare professional clearance, or resolution of their symptoms. Profiled with immunoSEQ multiplex PCR; TCRdb holds only in-frame clones, not every one. The table includes 400,000 to 450,000 clones, less than 95% detected once. Sequencing used PBMCs or T cells enriched from blood (not recorded which). The receptor was isolated from a man between 18 and 29 years old who had recovered from COVID-19. The chain has TRBV4-1 and TRBJ2-7; D is ambiguous. CDR3 bases: TGCGCCAGCAGCCAAGACCCCGGTAGCAACGAGCAGTACTTC. It specifies CASSQDPGSNEQYF.